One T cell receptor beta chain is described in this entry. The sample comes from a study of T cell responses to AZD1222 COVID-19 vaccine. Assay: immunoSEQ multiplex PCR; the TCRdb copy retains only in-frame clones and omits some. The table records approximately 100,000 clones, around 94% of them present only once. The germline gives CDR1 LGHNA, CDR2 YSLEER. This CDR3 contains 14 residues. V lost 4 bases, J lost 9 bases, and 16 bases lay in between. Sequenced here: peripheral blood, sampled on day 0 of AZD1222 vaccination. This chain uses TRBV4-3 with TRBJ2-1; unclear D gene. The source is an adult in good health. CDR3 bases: TGCGCCAGCAGCCCTGACGGCATCCTCCGTGAGCAGTTCTTC. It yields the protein CASSPDGILREQFF.